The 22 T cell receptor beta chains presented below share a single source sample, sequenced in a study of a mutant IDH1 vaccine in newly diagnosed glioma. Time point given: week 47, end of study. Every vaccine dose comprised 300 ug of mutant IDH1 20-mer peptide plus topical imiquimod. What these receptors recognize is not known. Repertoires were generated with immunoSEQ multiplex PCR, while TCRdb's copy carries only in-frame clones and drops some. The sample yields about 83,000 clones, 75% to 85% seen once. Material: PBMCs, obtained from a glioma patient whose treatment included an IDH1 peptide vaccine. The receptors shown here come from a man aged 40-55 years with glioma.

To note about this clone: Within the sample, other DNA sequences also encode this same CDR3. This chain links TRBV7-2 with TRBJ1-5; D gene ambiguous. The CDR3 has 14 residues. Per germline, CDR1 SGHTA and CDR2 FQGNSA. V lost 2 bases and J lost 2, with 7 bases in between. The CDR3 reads CASSLRGGNQPQHF. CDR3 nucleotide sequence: TGTGCCAGCAGCTTACGGGGTGGCAATCAGCCCCAGCATTTT.

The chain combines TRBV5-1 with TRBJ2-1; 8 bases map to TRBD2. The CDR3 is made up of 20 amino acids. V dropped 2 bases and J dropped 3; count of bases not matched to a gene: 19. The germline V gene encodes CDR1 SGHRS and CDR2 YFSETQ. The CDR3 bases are TGCGCCAGCAGCTTCGCGAGCGGGAGCGGGCCCCGAGGACTCTACAATGAGCAGTTCTTC. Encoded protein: CASSFASGSGPRGLYNEQFF.

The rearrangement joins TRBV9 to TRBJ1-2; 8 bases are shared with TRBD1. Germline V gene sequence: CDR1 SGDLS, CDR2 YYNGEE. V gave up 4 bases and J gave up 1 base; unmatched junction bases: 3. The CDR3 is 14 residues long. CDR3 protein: CASSTGQGNYGYTF. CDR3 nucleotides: TGTGCCAGCAGCACCGGACAGGGTAACTATGGCTACACCTTC.

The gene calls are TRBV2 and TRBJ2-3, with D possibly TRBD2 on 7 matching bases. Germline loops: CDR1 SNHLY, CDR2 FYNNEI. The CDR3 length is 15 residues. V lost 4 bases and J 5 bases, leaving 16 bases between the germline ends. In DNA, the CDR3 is TGTGCCAGCAGTGTGTTCGTCGGGGGGCAAGATACGCAGTATTTT. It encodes CASSVFVGGQDTQYF.

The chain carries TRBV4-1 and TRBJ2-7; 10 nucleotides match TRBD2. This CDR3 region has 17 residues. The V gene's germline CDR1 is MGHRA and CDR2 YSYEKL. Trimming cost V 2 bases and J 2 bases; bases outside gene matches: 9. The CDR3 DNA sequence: TGCGCCAGCAGCCAACTGCTAGCGGGAGCAGGGGCCTACGAGCAGTACTTC. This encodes CASSQLLAGAGAYEQYF.

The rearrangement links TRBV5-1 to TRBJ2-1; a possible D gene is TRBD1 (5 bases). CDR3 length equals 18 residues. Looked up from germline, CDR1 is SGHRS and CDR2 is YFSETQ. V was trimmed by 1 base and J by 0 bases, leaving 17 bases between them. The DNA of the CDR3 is TGCGCCAGCAGCTTGTTAGGGTTGGGGCAGAGCTCCTACAATGAGCAGTTCTTC. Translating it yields CASSLLGLGQSSYNEQFF. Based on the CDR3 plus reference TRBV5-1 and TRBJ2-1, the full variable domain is KAGVTQTPRYLIKTRGQQVTLSCSPISGHRSVSWYQQTPGQGLQFLFEYFSETQRNKGNFPGRFSGRQFSNSRSEMNVSTLELGDSALYLCASSLLGLGQSSYNEQFFGPGTRLTVL.

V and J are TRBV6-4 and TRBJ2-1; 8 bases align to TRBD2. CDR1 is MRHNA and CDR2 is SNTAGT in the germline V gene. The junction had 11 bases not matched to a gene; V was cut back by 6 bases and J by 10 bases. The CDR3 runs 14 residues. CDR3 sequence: CASSSRGGLGEQFF. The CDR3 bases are TGTGCCAGCAGCTCCCGGGGGGGGCTTGGCGAGCAGTTCTTC.

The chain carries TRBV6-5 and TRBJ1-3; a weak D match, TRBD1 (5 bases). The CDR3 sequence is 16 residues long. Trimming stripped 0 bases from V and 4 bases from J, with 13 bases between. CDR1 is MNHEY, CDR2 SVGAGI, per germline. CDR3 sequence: CASSYSLGVRGNTIYF. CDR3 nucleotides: TGTGCCAGCAGTTACTCGCTAGGGGTTAGAGGAAACACCATATATTTT.

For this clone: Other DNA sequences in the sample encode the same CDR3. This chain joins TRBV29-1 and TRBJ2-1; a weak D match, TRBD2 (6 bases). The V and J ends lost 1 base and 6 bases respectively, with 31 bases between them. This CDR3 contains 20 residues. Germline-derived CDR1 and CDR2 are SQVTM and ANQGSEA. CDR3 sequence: CSVEVYGRALRTKLSNEQFF. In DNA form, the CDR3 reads TGCAGCGTTGAAGTTTACGGTAGAGCCTTGAGGACTAAACTAAGCAATGAGCAGTTCTTC.

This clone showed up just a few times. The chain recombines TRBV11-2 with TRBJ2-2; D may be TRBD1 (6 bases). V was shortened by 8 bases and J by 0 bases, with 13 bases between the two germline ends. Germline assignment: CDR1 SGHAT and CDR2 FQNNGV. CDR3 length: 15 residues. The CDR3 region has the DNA TGTGCCAGCCCTGGGGGCACCTCGAACACCGGGGAGCTGTTTTTT. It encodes CASPGGTSNTGELFF.

The CDR3 DNA is TGTGCCAGCAGCTTAGGGTGGGGGACAGGGAGCGAGCAGTACTTC. It codes for CASSLGWGTGSEQYF. The rearrangement uses TRBV7-6 and TRBJ2-7; 9 bases match TRBD1. The junction had 7 bases not matched to a gene; V was cut back by 1 base and J by 6 bases. CDR1 is SGHVS, CDR2 FNYEAQ, per germline. This CDR3 comprises 15 residues.

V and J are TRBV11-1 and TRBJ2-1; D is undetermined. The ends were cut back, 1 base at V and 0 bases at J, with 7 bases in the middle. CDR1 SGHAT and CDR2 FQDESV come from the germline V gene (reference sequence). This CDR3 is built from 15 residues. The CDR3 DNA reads TGTGCCAGCAGCTTAGGCCGGAGCTCCTACAATGAGCAGTTCTTC. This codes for CASSLGRSSYNEQFF.

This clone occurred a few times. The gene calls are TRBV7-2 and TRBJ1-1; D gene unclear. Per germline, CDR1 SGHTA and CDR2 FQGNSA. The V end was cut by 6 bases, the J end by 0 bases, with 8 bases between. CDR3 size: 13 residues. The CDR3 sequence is CASRSTVNTEAFF. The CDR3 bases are TGTGCCAGCAGGTCCACGGTGAACACTGAAGCTTTCTTT.

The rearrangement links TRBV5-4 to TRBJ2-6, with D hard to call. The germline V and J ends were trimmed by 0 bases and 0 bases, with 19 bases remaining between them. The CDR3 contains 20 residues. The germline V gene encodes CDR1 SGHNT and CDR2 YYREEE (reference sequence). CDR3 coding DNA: TGTGCCAGCAGCTTGGAATTGACGGCCCTTGGGGTCTCTGGGGCCAACGTCCTGACTTTC. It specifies CASSLELTALGVSGANVLTF. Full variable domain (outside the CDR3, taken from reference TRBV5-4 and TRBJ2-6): ETGVTQSPTHLIKTRGQQVTLRCSSQSGHNTVSWYQQALGQGPQFIFQYYREEENGRGNFPPRFSGLQFPNYSSELNVNALELDDSALYLCASSLELTALGVSGANVLTFGAGSRLTVL.

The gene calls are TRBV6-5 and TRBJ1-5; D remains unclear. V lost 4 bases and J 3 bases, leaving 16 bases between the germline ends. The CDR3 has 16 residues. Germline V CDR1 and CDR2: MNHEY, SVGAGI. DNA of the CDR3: TGTGCCAGCAGTTCCGAGACTGGATCTGTCAATCAGCCCCAGCATTTT. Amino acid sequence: CASSSETGSVNQPQHF.

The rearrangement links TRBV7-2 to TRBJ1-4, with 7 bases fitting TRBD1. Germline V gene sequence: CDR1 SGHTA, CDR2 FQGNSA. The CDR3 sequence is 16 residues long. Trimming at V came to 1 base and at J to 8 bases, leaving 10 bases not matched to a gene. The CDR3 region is CASSLELGGGREKLFF. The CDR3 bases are TGTGCCAGCAGCTTAGAACTGGGAGGGGGCAGGGAAAAACTGTTTTTT.

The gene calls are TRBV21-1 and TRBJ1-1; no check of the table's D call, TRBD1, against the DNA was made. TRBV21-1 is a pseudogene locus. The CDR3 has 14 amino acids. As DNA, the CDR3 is TGTGCCAGCAGCACCCGGACAGGGGACACTGAAGCTTTCTTT. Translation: CASSTRTGDTEAFF.

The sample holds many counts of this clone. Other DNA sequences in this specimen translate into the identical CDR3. CDR3 bases: TGCGCCAGCAGCTTAGGGACAGCTAACTATGGCTACACCTTC. Translation: CASSLGTANYGYTF. The rearrangement links TRBV5-1 to TRBJ1-2; TRBD1 agrees at 7 bases. V gave up 2 bases and J gave up 0 bases; unmatched junction bases: 1. CDR1 is SGHRS, CDR2 YFSETQ, per germline. The CDR3 is made up of 14 amino acids. Full variable domain (rest looked up from reference TRBV5-1 and TRBJ1-2): KAGVTQTPRYLIKTRGQQVTLSCSPISGHRSVSWYQQTPGQGLQFLFEYFSETQRNKGNFPGRFSGRQFSNSRSEMNVSTLELGDSALYLCASSLGTANYGYTFGSGTRLTVV.

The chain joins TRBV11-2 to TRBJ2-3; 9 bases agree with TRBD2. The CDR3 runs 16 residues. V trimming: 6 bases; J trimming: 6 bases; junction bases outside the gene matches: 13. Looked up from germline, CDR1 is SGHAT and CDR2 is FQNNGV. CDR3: CASSSLTSGKGDTQYF. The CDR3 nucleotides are TGTGCCAGCAGTTCCCTGACTAGCGGCAAAGGGGATACGCAGTATTTT.

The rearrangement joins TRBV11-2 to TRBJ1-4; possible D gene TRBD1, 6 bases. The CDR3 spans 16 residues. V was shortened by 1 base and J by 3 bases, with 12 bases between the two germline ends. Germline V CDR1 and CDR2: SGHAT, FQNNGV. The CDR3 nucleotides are TGTGCCAGCAGCTTAGGGCCCGGGGGCCCTAATGAAAAACTGTTTTTT. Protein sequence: CASSLGPGGPNEKLFF.

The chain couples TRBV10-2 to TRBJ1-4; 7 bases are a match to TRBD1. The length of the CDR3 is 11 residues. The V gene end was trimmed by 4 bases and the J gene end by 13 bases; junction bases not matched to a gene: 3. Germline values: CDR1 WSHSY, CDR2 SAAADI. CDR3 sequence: CASSGQGRLFF. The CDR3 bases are TGCGCCAGCAGTGGACAGGGTCGACTGTTTTTT.

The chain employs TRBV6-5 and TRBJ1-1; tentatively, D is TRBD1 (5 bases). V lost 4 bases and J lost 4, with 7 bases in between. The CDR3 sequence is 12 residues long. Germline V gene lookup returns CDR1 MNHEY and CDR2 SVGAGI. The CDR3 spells CASSFQGTEAFF. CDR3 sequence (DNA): TGTGCCAGCAGTTTCCAGGGCACTGAAGCTTTCTTT.